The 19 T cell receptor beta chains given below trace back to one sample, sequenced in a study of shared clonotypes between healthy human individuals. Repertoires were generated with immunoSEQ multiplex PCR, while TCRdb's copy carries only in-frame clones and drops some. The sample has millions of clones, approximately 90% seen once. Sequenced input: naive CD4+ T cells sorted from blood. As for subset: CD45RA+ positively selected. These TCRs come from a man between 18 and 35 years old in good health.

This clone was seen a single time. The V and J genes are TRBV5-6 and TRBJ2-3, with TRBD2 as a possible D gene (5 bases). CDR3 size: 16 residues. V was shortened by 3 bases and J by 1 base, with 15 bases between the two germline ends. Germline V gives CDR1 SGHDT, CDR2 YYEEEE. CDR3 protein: CASSSLIRGGTDTQYF. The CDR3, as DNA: TGTGCCAGCAGCTCACTGATCCGGGGAGGCACAGATACGCAGTATTTT. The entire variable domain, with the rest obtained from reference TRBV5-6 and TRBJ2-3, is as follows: DAGVTQSPTHLIKTRGQQVTLRCSPKSGHDTVSWYQQALGQGPQFIFQYYEEEERQRGNFPDRFSGHQFPNYSSELNVNALLLGDSALYLCASSSLIRGGTDTQYFGPGTRLTVL.

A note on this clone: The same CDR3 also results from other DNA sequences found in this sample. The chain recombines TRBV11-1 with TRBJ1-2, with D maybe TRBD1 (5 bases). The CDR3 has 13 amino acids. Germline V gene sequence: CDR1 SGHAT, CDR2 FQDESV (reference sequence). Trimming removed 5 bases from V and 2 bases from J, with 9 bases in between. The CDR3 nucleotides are TGTGCCAGCAGCCCAGACAGAAACTATGGCTACACCTTC. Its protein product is CASSPDRNYGYTF.

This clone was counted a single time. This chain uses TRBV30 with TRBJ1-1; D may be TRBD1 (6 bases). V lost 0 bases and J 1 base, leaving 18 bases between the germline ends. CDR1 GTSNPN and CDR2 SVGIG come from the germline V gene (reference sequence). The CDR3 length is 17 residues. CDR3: CAWSVGQLYLSNTEAFF. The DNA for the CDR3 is TGTGCCTGGAGTGTTGGACAGCTCTACCTATCGAACACTGAAGCTTTCTTT.

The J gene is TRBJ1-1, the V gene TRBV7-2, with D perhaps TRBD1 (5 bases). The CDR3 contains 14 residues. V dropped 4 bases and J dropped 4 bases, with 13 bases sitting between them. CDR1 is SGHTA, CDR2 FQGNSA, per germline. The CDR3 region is CASSWGVWGTEAFF. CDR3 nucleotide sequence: TGTGCCAGCAGCTGGGGGGTCTGGGGCACTGAAGCTTTCTTT.

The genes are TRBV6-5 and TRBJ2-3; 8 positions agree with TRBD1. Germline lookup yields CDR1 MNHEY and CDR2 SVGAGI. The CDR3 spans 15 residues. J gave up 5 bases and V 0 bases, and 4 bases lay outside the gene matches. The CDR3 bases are TGTGCCAGCAGTTACTCGAGCAGGGGGCGAGATACGCAGTATTTT. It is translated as CASSYSSRGRDTQYF.

The DNA for the CDR3 is TGTGCCATCAGGGACGGACTAGCGGGGGGAAACGAGCAGTACTTC. Amino acid sequence: CAIRDGLAGGNEQYF. This chain uses TRBV10-3 with TRBJ2-7, with 14 bases lining up with TRBD2. The CDR3 loop spans 15 amino acids. The V gene's germline CDR1 is ENHRY and CDR2 SYGVKD. J was trimmed by 5 bases and V by 6 bases; bases with no gene match: 6.

The CDR3 loop reads CASSQRSSGTSTDTQYF. CDR3 in DNA: TGTGCCAGCAGCCAACGATCTAGCGGGACTAGCACAGATACGCAGTATTTT. J is TRBJ2-3 and V is TRBV4-2; TRBD2 matches at 9 bases. Trimming removed 2 bases from V and 0 bases from J; junction bases left unmatched: 6. Germline V gives CDR1 LGHNA, CDR2 YNFKEQ. The CDR3 covers 17 residues.

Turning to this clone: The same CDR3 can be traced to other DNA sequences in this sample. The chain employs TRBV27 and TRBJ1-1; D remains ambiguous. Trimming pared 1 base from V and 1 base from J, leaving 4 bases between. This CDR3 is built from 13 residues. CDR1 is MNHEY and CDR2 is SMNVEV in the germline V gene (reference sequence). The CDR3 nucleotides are TGTGCCAGCAGTTTATTGGGGAACACTGAAGCTTTCTTT. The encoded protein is CASSLLGNTEAFF.

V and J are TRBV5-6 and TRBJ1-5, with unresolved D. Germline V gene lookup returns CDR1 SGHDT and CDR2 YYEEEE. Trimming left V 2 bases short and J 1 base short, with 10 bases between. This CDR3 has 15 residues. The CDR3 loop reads CASSFYDMSNQPQHF. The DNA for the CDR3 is TGTGCCAGCAGCTTTTACGACATGAGCAATCAGCCCCAGCATTTT.

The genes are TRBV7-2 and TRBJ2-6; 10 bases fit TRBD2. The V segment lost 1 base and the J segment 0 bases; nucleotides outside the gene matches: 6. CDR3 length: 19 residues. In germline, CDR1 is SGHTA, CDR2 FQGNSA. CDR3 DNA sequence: TGTGCCAGCAGCTTAGTTAGGACTAGCGGAGGCTCTGGGGCCAACGTCCTGACTTTC. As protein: CASSLVRTSGGSGANVLTF.

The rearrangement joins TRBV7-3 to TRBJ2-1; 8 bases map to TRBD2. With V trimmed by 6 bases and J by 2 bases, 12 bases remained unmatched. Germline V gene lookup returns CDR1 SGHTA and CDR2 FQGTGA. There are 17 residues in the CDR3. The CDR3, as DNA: TGTGCCAGCAGGGAAGGCCGAGGACTAGCAACCTACAATGAGCAGTTCTTC. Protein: CASREGRGLATYNEQFF.

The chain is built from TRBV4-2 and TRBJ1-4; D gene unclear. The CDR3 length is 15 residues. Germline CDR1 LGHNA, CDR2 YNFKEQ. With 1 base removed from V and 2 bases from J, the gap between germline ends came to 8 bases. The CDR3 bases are TGTGCCAGCAGCCAAGTCCCGGGGACTAATGAAAAACTGTTTTTT. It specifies CASSQVPGTNEKLFF.

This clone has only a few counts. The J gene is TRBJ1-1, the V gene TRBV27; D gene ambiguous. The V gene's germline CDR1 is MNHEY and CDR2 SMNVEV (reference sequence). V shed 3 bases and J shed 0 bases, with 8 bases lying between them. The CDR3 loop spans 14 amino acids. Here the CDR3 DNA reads TGTGCCAGCAGTTTCGGGGTTATGAACACTGAAGCTTTCTTT. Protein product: CASSFGVMNTEAFF.

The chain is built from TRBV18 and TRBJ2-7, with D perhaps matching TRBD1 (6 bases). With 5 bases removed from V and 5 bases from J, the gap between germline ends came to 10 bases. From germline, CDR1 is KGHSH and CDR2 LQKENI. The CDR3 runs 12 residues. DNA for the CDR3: TGTGCCAGCTCAACAGGGTTCCACGAGCAGTACTTC. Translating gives CASSTGFHEQYF.

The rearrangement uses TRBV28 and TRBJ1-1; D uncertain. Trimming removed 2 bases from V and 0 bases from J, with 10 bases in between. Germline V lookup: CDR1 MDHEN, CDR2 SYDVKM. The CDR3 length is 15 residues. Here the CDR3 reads CASSLGQLMNTEAFF. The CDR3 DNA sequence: TGTGCCAGCAGTTTAGGGCAGCTGATGAACACTGAAGCTTTCTTT.

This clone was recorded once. The CDR3 DNA reads TGCGCCAGCAGCCAAGATTGGCAGGGCAGGAGGAACGGGCAGTACTTC. Its protein is CASSQDWQGRRNGQYF. The V gene is TRBV4-1, the J gene TRBJ2-7; D is tentatively TRBD1 or TRBD2 (5 bases each). The germline CDR1 and CDR2 sequences are MGHRA and YSYEKL. This CDR3 is 16 amino acids long. V lost 0 bases to trimming and J lost 9 bases, with 21 bases between them.

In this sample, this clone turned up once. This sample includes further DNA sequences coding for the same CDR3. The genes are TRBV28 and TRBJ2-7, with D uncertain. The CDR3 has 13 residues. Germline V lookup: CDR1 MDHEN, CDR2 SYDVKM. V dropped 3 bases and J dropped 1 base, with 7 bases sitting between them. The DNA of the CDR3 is TGTGCCAGCAGTTTCCCTCGATCCTACGAGCAGTACTTC. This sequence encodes CASSFPRSYEQYF.

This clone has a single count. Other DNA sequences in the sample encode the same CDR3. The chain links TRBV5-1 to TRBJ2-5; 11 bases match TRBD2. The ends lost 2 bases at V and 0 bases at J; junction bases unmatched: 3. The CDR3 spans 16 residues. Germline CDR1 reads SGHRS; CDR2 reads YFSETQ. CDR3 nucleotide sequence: TGCGCCAGCAGCTTCGGGACTAGCGGATACCAAGAGACCCAGTACTTC. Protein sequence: CASSFGTSGYQETQYF.

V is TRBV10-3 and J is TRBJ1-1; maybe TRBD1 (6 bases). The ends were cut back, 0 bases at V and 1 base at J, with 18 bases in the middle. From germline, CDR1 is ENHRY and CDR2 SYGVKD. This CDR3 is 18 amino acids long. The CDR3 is CAISESLGAEGTNTEAFF. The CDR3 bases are TGTGCCATCAGTGAGTCGTTGGGGGCGGAAGGGACGAACACTGAAGCTTTCTTT.